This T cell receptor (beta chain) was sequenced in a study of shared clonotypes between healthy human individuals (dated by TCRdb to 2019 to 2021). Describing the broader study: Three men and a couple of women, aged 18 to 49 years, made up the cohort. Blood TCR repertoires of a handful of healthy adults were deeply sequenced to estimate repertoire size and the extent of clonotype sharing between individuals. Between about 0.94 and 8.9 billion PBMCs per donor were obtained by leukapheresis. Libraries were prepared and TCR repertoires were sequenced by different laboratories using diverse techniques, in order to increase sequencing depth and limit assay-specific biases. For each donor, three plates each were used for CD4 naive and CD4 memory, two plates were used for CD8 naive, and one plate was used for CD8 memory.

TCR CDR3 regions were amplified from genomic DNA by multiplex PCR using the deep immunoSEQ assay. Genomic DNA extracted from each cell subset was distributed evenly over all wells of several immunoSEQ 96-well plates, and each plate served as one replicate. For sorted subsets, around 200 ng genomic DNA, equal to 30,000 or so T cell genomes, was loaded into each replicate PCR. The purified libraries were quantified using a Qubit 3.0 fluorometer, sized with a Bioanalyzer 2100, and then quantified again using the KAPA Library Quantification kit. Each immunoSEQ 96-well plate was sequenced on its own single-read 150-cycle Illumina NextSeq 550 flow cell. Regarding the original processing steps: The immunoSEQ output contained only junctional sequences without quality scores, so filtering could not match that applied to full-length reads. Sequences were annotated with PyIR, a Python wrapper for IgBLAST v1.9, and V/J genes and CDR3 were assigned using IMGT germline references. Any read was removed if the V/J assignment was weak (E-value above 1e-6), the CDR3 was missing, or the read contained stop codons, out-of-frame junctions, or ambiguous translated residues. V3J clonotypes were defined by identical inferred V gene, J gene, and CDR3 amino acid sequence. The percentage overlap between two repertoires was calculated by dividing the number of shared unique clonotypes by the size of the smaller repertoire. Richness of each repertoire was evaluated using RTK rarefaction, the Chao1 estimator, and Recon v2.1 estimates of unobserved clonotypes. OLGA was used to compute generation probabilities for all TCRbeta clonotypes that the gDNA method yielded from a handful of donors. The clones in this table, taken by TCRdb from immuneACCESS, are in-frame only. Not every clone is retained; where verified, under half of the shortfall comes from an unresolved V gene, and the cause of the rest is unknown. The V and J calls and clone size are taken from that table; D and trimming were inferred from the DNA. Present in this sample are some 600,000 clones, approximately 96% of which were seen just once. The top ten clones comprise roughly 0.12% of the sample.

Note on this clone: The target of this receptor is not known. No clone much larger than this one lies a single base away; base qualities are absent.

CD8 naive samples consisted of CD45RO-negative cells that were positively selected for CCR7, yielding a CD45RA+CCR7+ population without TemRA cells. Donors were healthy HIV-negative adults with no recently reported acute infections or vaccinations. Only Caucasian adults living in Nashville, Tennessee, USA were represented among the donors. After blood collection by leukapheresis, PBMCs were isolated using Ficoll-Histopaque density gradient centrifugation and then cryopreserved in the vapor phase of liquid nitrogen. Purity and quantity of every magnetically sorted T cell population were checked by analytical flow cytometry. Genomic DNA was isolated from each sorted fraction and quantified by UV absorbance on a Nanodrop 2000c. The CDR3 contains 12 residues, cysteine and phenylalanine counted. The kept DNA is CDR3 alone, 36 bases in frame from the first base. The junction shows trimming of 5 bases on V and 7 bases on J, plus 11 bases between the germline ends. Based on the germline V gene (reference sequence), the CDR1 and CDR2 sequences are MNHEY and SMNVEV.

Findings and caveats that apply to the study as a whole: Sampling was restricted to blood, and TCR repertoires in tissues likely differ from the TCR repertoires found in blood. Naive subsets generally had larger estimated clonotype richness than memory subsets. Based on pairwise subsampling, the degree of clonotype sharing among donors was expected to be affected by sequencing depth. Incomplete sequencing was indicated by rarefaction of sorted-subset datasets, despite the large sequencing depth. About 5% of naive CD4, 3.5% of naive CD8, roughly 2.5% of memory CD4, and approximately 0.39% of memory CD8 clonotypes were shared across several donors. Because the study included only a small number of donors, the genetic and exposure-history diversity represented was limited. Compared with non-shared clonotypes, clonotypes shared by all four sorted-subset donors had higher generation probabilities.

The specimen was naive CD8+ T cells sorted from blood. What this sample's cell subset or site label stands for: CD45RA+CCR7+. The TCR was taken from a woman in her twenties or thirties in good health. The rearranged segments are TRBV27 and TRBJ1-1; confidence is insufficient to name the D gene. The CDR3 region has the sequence CASSQYGREAFF. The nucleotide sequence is TGTGCCAGCAGTCAATATGGTCGTGAAGCTTTCTTT.